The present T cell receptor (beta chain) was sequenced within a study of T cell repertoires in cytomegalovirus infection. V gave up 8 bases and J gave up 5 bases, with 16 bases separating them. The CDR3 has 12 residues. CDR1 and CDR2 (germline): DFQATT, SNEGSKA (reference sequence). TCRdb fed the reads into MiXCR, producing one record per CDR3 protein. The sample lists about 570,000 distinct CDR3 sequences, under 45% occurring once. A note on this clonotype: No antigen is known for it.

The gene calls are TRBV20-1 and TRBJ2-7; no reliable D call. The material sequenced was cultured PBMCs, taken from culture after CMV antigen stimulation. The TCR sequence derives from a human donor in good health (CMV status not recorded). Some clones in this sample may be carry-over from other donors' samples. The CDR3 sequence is CSRTPRPNEQYF. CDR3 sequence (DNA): TGCAGTCGCACCCCACGTCCCAACGAGCAGTACTTC.